The 18 T cell receptor beta chains below come from one sample, sequenced in a study of T-cell memory formation after mild COVID-19. TCRdb reprocessed the 5' RACE reads via MiXCR and lists one record per CDR3 protein. The sample lists 6,000 to 9,500 distinct CDR3 sequences; about 33% were seen once. The sample consisted of PBMCs or a T cell subset sorted from them (not recorded which). These receptors all come from an adult woman who had mild COVID-19 (a few samples of this study predate the infection). Cell type and time point are not known.

This chain connects TRBV9 to TRBJ2-5, with D unresolved. The CDR3 covers 13 residues. V was trimmed by 2 bases and J by 3 bases, leaving 8 bases between them. CDR1 is SGDLS and CDR2 is YYNGEE in the germline V gene. CDR3 loop: CASSVAREETQYF. The DNA of the CDR3 is TGTGCCAGCAGCGTCGCTAGGGAAGAGACCCAGTACTTC. Full variable domain (missing parts from reference TRBV9 and TRBJ2-5): DSGVTQTPKHLITATGQRVTLRCSPRSGDLSVYWYQQSLDQGLQFLIQYYNGEERAKGNILERFSAQQFPDLHSELNLSSLELGDSALYFCASSVAREETQYFGPGTRLLVL.

Many counts were recorded for this clonotype. This rearrangement joins TRBV7-2 to TRBJ1-2; D gene ambiguous. Deletions cut 5 bases from V and 4 bases from J, with 17 bases between. The CDR3 covers 15 residues. Germline loops: CDR1 SGHTA, CDR2 FQGNSA. The DNA of the CDR3 is TGTGCCAGCAGCCGACGATCCGAGGACCGCTATGGCTACACCTTC. As protein: CASSRRSEDRYGYTF.

This clonotype came up many times. This rearrangement joins TRBV4-1 to TRBJ2-5; no firm D call. Germline V CDR1 and CDR2: MGHRA, YSYEKL. This CDR3 spans 16 amino acids. V lost 1 base and J lost 7, with 19 bases in between. CDR3 loop: CASSQGHSPLVGTQYF. CDR3 nucleotides: TGCGCCAGCAGCCAAGGCCATTCTCCGCTCGTGGGGACCCAGTACTTC.

The chain employs TRBV6-2 or TRBV6-3 and TRBJ2-2; no definite D call. Per germline, CDR1 MNHEY and CDR2 SVGEGT. The CDR3 extends over 13 amino acids. Deletions cut 8 bases from V and 6 bases from J, with 13 bases between. This CDR3 reads CASFRVLSGELFF. DNA for the CDR3: TGTGCCAGCTTTCGGGTCCTGTCCGGGGAGCTGTTTTTT.

This chain connects TRBV6-7 to TRBJ1-1; D gene unclear. TRBV6-7 is recorded as an ORF, its role being uncertain. Deletions cut 11 bases from V and 7 bases from J, with 11 bases between. This CDR3 is 10 amino acids long. The CDR3 loop is CAGVGGEAFF. As DNA, the CDR3 is TGTGCCGGAGTGGGAGGTGAAGCTTTCTTT.

This sequence joins TRBV2 and TRBJ2-6; D is unresolved. The CDR3 length is 15 residues. Germline values: CDR1 SNHLY, CDR2 FYNNEI. V was clipped by 6 bases and J by 0 bases, with 9 bases between them. CDR3 DNA: TGTGCCAGCAGGGCCCTGCTCTCTGGGGCCAACGTCCTGACTTTC. Amino acids: CASRALLSGANVLTF.

This clonotype has ten or more counts. This chain joins TRBV5-4 and TRBJ2-7; 7 bases align to TRBD2. The germline V gene has CDR1 SGHNT and CDR2 YYREEE (reference sequence). The CDR3 is 15 residues long. V gave up 4 bases and J gave up 0 bases; unmatched junction bases: 7. Here the CDR3 DNA reads TGTGCCAGCAGCCTGCCAGGCGGGAGCTCCTACGAGCAGTACTTC. This translates into CASSLPGGSSYEQYF.

This chain joins TRBV7-6 and TRBJ2-5; maybe TRBD2 (5 bases). The germline gives CDR1 SGHVS, CDR2 FNYEAQ. The CDR3 length is 12 residues. Trimming pared 2 bases from V and 5 bases from J, leaving 6 bases between. The CDR3 bases are TGTGCCAGCAGCTTATGGAGGGAGACCCAGTACTTC. Its protein is CASSLWRETQYF. The complete variable domain, with remaining parts taken from reference TRBV7-6 and TRBJ2-5, reads GAGVSQSPRYKVTKRGQDVALRCDPISGHVSLYWYRQALGQGPEFLTYFNYEAQQDKSGLPNDRFSAERPEGSISTLTIQRTEQRDSAMYRCASSLWRETQYFGPGTRLLVL.

V and J are TRBV24-1 and TRBJ2-3; the match to TRBD2 covers 13 bases. Losses at the gene ends were 3 bases for V and 3 bases for J; bases not matched to a gene: 5. CDR3 length equals 17 residues. Germline V CDR1 and CDR2: KGHDR, SFDVKD. The CDR3 sequence is CATSDMGLAGQTDTQYF. CDR3 nucleotides: TGTGCCACCAGTGATATGGGACTAGCGGGGCAGACAGATACGCAGTATTTT.

In this sample, this clonotype turned up many times. This sequence joins TRBV18 and TRBJ1-5; 7 nucleotides line up with TRBD1. The germline CDR1 and CDR2 sequences are KGHSH and LQKENI. With V trimmed by 3 bases and J by 4 bases, 6 bases remained unmatched. The CDR3 extends over 15 amino acids. The CDR3 DNA is TGTGCCAGCTCACCGGCGGCAGGGGGAAATCAGCCCCAGCATTTT. It specifies CASSPAAGGNQPQHF.

This clonotype rates as medium-sized. The chain recombines TRBV11-2 with TRBJ1-2; tentative D call: TRBD1 (6 bases). V lost 5 bases and J lost 3, with 10 bases in between. Germline V gene lookup returns CDR1 SGHAT and CDR2 FQNNGV. The length of the CDR3 is 13 residues. CDR3 residues: CASSPRTDYGYTF. The DNA for the CDR3 is TGTGCCAGCAGCCCCCGGACAGACTATGGCTACACCTTC.

This chain's CDR3 is CSARDGSGRSTDTQYF. The DNA for the CDR3 is TGCAGTGCTAGAGATGGGAGCGGGCGTAGCACAGATACGCAGTATTTT. The V and J genes are TRBV20-1 and TRBJ2-3; tentatively, D is TRBD2 (6 bases). The CDR3 is made up of 16 amino acids. Germline V gene lookup returns CDR1 DFQATT and CDR2 SNEGSKA (reference sequence). V lost 0 bases and J lost 0, with 13 bases in between.

This clonotype showed up many times. The gene calls are TRBV19 and TRBJ2-4; no firm D call. CDR3 length equals 11 residues. CDR1 is LNHDA and CDR2 is SQIVND in the germline V gene (reference sequence). The V and J ends lost 1 base and 15 bases respectively, with 10 bases between them. The CDR3 DNA reads TGTGCCAGTAGTATAGGCCCAGCCGTGTACTTC. Its translation: CASSIGPAVYF. Full variable domain (outside the CDR3, taken from reference TRBV19 and TRBJ2-4): DGGITQSPKYLFRKEGQNVTLSCEQNLNHDAMYWYRQDPGQGLRLIYYSQIVNDFQKGDIAEGYSVSREKKESFPLTVTSAQKNPTAFYLCASSIGPAVYFGAGTRLSVL.

The chain recombines TRBV18 with TRBJ2-5; D unclear. CDR3 size: 13 residues. Germline CDR1 KGHSH, CDR2 LQKENI. V was clipped by 2 bases and J by 5 bases, with 9 bases between them. As DNA, the CDR3 is TGTGCCAGCTCACCAGGGGTCATCGAGACCCAGTACTTC. Translation gives CASSPGVIETQYF.

This clonotype has at least ten counts. The chain employs TRBV3-1 and TRBJ2-1; 10 bases are a match to TRBD2. V was clipped by 5 bases and J by 7 bases; unmatched bases: 11. In germline, CDR1 is LGHDT, CDR2 YNNKEL (reference sequence). This CDR3 is built from 16 residues. The CDR3 DNA reads TGTGCCAGCAGCTACACCTATCTAGCGGGAGCTAATGAGCAGTTCTTC. It is translated as CASSYTYLAGANEQFF.

By proportion, this clonotype is medium-sized. This chain connects TRBV7-9 to TRBJ2-7; D gene unclear. The CDR3 runs to 13 residues. CDR1 is SEHNR and CDR2 is FQNEAQ in the germline V gene (reference sequence). Trimming stripped 5 bases from V and 1 base from J, with 9 bases between. CDR3 region: CASSEAASYEQYF. The DNA for the CDR3 is TGTGCCAGCAGCGAGGCAGCATCCTACGAGCAGTACTTC. The entire variable domain, with the rest obtained from reference TRBV7-9 and TRBJ2-7, is as follows: DTGVSQNPRHKITKRGQNVTFRCDPISEHNRLYWYRQTLGQGPEFLTYFQNEAQLEKSRLLSDRFSAERPKGSFSTLEIQRTEQGDSAMYLCASSEAASYEQYFGPGTRLTVT.

This clonotype is labeled as medium-sized. The chain couples TRBV5-1 to TRBJ2-7; tentatively, D is TRBD1 or TRBD2 (5 bases each). Germline V gene data show CDR1 as SGHRS and CDR2 as YFSETQ. V lost 2 bases, J lost 2 bases, and 14 bases lay in between. The CDR3 sequence is 15 residues long. The CDR3 sequence is CASSFGAGTPYEQYF. CDR3 nucleotides: TGCGCCAGCAGCTTCGGGGCAGGGACGCCCTACGAGCAGTACTTC. Supplemented by reference TRBV5-1 and TRBJ2-7, the full variable domain reads KAGVTQTPRYLIKTRGQQVTLSCSPISGHRSVSWYQQTPGQGLQFLFEYFSETQRNKGNFPGRFSGRQFSNSRSEMNVSTLELGDSALYLCASSFGAGTPYEQYFGPGTRLTVT.

The chain couples TRBV6-1 to TRBJ2-5; D is unresolved. CDR1 and CDR2 (germline): MNHNS, SASEGT. The CDR3 has 10 residues. With 6 bases removed from V and 4 bases from J, the gap between germline ends came to 3 bases. CDR3 region: CASRGETQYF. CDR3 in DNA: TGTGCCAGCAGGGGAGAGACCCAGTACTTC.